These 21 T cell receptor beta chains came from one sample sequenced in a study of pediatric ulcerative colitis. The rectum was sampled with one to two pinch biopsies at colonoscopy. The assay was immunoSEQ multiplex PCR, and TCRdb's table has in-frame clones only and misses some. The sample has tens of thousands of clones, over 70% seen once; the top ten hold around 7.8%. The specimen was gut tissue. These receptors came from a boy between 5 and 17 years old with severe ulcerative colitis.

The V and J genes are TRBV10-3 and TRBJ1-2; D may be TRBD1 (5 bases). The V gene lost 3 bases and the J gene lost 2 bases, with 7 bases spanning the gap. The CDR3 runs to 13 residues. The germline gives CDR1 ENHRY, CDR2 SYGVKD. The CDR3 DNA is TGTGCCATCAGTGATCCAGGGAACTATGGCTACACCTTC. This translates into CAISDPGNYGYTF.

This chain joins TRBV5-1 and TRBJ2-5; D possibly uses TRBD1 or TRBD2 (7 bases each). The CDR3 consists of 14 residues. V lost 7 bases and J lost 4, with 17 bases in between. Germline loops: CDR1 SGHRS, CDR2 YFSETQ. The CDR3 loop reads CASCQGRGLETQYF. The CDR3 DNA sequence: TGCGCCAGCTGCCAAGGGAGGGGGCTAGAGACCCAGTACTTC.

Here the CDR3 reads CASSLRGGAADTQYF. CDR3 DNA sequence: TGTGCCAGCAGTCTCCGAGGGGGGGCCGCAGATACGCAGTATTTT. V is TRBV13 and J is TRBJ2-3, with TRBD2 as a possible D gene (7 bases). Germline V gene lookup returns CDR1 PRHDT and CDR2 FYEKMQ (reference sequence). V was cut by 6 bases and J by 4 bases, with 17 bases left in between. The CDR3 has 15 residues.

The chain has TRBV21-1 and TRBJ2-5; TRBD1, the table's D call, was not compared with the DNA. TRBV21-1 is reported as a pseudogene. This CDR3 spans 15 amino acids. CDR3 sequence: CASSARDRGRETQYF. CDR3 coding DNA: TGTGCCAGCAGCGCCCGGGACAGGGGGCGAGAGACCCAGTACTTC.

The chain carries TRBV19 and TRBJ2-2; D may correspond to TRBD1 or TRBD2 (6 bases each). Germline loops: CDR1 LNHDA, CDR2 SQIVND (reference sequence). The V gene lost 4 bases and the J gene lost 5 bases, with 14 bases spanning the gap. CDR3 size: 15 residues. Here the CDR3 DNA reads TGTGCCAGTAGTACCCGGGGGCGCGGTACCGGGGAGCTGTTTTTT. It specifies CASSTRGRGTGELFF.

The CDR3 reads CASTSMAGTGVTGELFF. The CDR3 DNA is TGTGCCAGCACCTCTATGGCCGGGACAGGCGTCACCGGGGAGCTGTTTTTT. The gene calls are TRBV5-8 and TRBJ2-2; 8 positions match TRBD1. CDR3 length equals 17 residues. Trimming cost V 6 bases and J 4 bases; bases outside gene matches: 14. Germline loops: CDR1 SGHTS, CDR2 YDEGEE. Using reference TRBV5-8 and TRBJ2-2 for the parts outside the CDR3, the full variable domain is EAGVTQSPTHLIKTRGQQATLRCSPISGHTSVYWYQQALGLGLQFLLWYDEGEERNRGNFPPRFSGRQFPNYSSELNVNALELEDSALYLCASTSMAGTGVTGELFFGEGSRLTVL.

The V gene is TRBV9, the J gene TRBJ1-1, with TRBD1 as a possible D gene (5 bases). The CDR3 has 15 amino acids. V lost 0 bases, J lost 2 bases, and 11 bases lay in between. Germline V CDR1 and CDR2: SGDLS, YYNGEE. The CDR3 sequence: CASSVGVGANTEAFF. Written as DNA, the CDR3 is TGTGCCAGCAGCGTAGGTGTAGGGGCCAACACTGAAGCTTTCTTT.

The chain links TRBV9 to TRBJ2-1, with 9 bases aligning to TRBD1. This CDR3 contains 15 residues. The V segment lost 3 bases and the J segment 6 bases; nucleotides outside the gene matches: 7. Germline-derived CDR1 and CDR2 are SGDLS and YYNGEE. The CDR3, as DNA: TGTGCCAGCAGCGCCGCCGGGACAGGGATCAATGAGCAGTTCTTC. Encoded protein: CASSAAGTGINEQFF.

The chain employs TRBV10-2 and TRBJ2-7; perhaps D is TRBD1 or TRBD2 (5 bases each). V was clipped by 0 bases and J by 5 bases, with 14 bases between them. The CDR3 runs 15 residues. Germline CDR1 and CDR2: WSHSY and SAAADI. The DNA of the CDR3 is TGCGCCAGCAGTGAGTCAAATGCAGGGAGACACGAGCAGTACTTC. This sequence encodes CASSESNAGRHEQYF.

This chain uses TRBV11-2 with TRBJ2-6, with D hard to call. Trimming cost V 6 bases and J 0 bases, with 15 bases left between them. This CDR3 is built from 17 residues. The germline CDR1 and CDR2 sequences are SGHAT and FQNNGV. The CDR3 DNA follows: TGTGCCAGCAGTACCCACCGGCCCCCCTCTGGGGCCAACGTCCTGACTTTC. Protein: CASSTHRPPSGANVLTF.

The chain carries TRBV20-1 and TRBJ2-1; no clear D. From germline, CDR1 is DFQATT and CDR2 SNEGSKA (reference sequence). This CDR3 spans 11 amino acids. Trimming removed 1 base at V and 8 bases at J, with 6 bases between. DNA of the CDR3: TGCAGTGCTAGAGGACCACATGAGCAGTTCTTC. It yields the protein CSARGPHEQFF.

V is TRBV7-3 and J is TRBJ2-2; D is unresolved. CDR3 length: 17 amino acids. From germline, CDR1 is SGHTA and CDR2 FQGTGA. The V end was cut by 4 bases, the J end by 3 bases, with 18 bases between. CDR3 residues: CASSSNGLTQDTGELFF. CDR3 coding DNA: TGTGCCAGCAGCTCGAATGGCCTCACCCAGGACACCGGGGAGCTGTTTTTT.

The chain carries TRBV4-1 and TRBJ2-7; maybe TRBD1 (5 bases). The CDR3 is 16 amino acids. Between the trimmed V and J ends, which lost 1 base and 0 bases, there was a span of 13 bases. The V gene's germline CDR1 is MGHRA and CDR2 YSYEKL. CDR3 bases: TGCGCCAGCAGCCAAGCCGAAGGACAAAACTCCTACGAGCAGTACTTC. It specifies CASSQAEGQNSYEQYF.

This sequence joins TRBV4-1 and TRBJ2-7; 10 nucleotides line up with TRBD1. CDR1 and CDR2 from the germline V gene are MGHRA and YSYEKL. The CDR3 length is 15 residues. V was pared by 3 bases and J by 3 bases, with 5 bases of the junction left unmatched. The CDR3 coding sequence is TGCGCCAGCAGCCAGCAGACAGGGGGCAGCTACGAGCAGTACTTC. Protein sequence: CASSQQTGGSYEQYF.

For the CDR3, the DNA is TGTGCCAGTAGTTCGCAGGCCACTTATAATTCACCCCTCCACTTT. Residues: CASSSQATYNSPLHF. V is TRBV19 and J is TRBJ1-6, with unresolved D. Trimming cost V 5 bases and J 4 bases, with 12 bases left between them. The CDR3 is made up of 15 amino acids. CDR1 is LNHDA, CDR2 SQIVND, per germline (reference sequence).

This clone was detected only a few times. This chain connects TRBV5-6 to TRBJ1-4; tentatively, D is TRBD1 (5 bases). The germline V gene encodes CDR1 SGHDT and CDR2 YYEEEE. This CDR3 spans 16 amino acids. V lost 1 base, J lost 6 bases, and 16 bases lay in between. CDR3 loop: CASSLKGRIEYEKLFF. In nucleotides, the CDR3 is TGTGCCAGCAGCTTGAAGGGGAGGATCGAATATGAAAAACTGTTTTTT. The full variable domain, completed using reference TRBV5-6 and TRBJ1-4, is DAGVTQSPTHLIKTRGQQVTLRCSPKSGHDTVSWYQQALGQGPQFIFQYYEEEERQRGNFPDRFSGHQFPNYSSELNVNALLLGDSALYLCASSLKGRIEYEKLFFGSGTQLSVL.

This sequence joins TRBV12-5 and TRBJ2-3; D not resolved. V was clipped by 8 bases and J by 2 bases, with 11 bases between them. This CDR3 has 13 residues. Germline-derived CDR1 and CDR2 are LGHNT and FRNRAP. The CDR3 reads CASYSRNTDTQYF. CDR3 in DNA: TGTGCTAGTTATTCTAGAAACACAGATACGCAGTATTTT. Based on the CDR3 plus reference TRBV12-5 and TRBJ2-3, the full variable domain is DARVTQTPRHKVTEMGQEVTMRCQPILGHNTVFWYRQTMMQGLELLAYFRNRAPLDDSGMPKDRFSAEMPDATLATLKIQPSEPRDSAVYFCASYSRNTDTQYFGPGTRLTVL.

The rearrangement uses TRBV5-1 and TRBJ2-3; 7 positions match TRBD2. The CDR3 runs to 17 residues. J lost 6 bases, V lost 3 bases, and 16 bases had no gene match. In germline, CDR1 is SGHRS, CDR2 YFSETQ. As DNA, the CDR3 is TGCGCCAGCAGCTCGCCGTTCCGGACTAGGGCCTGGGATACGCAGTATTTT. It is translated as CASSSPFRTRAWDTQYF.

This clone came up once. This chain joins TRBV7-2 and TRBJ1-2; D may be TRBD1 (6 bases). The CDR3 is made up of 16 amino acids. Germline CDR1 and CDR2: SGHTA and FQGNSA. With 3 bases removed from V and 3 bases from J, the gap between germline ends came to 17 bases. In nucleotides, the CDR3 is TGTGCCAGCAGCTTTAGTTCGGGGGGCGCCCACTATGGCTACACCTTC. Translating gives CASSFSSGGAHYGYTF. The full variable domain, in which reference TRBV7-2 and TRBJ1-2 provide the parts outside the CDR3, is GAGVSQSPSNKVTEKGKDVELRCDPISGHTALYWYRQSLGQGLEFLIYFQGNSAPDKSGLPSDRFSAERTGGSVSTLTIQRTQQEDSAVYLCASSFSSGGAHYGYTFGSGTRLTVV.

The chain uses TRBV28 and TRBJ2-2; D not certain. Trimming removed 1 base from V and 1 base from J, with 4 bases in between. Germline CDR1 and CDR2: MDHEN and SYDVKM. The CDR3 sequence is 14 residues long. Written as DNA, the CDR3 is TGTGCCAGCAGTTTATTACAGAACACCGGGGAGCTGTTTTTT. It translates to CASSLLQNTGELFF.

The V call is TRBV4-2, the J call TRBJ2-2; tentatively, D is TRBD1 (5 bases). Germline V lookup: CDR1 LGHNA, CDR2 YNFKEQ. The germline V and J ends were trimmed by 0 bases and 7 bases, with 15 bases remaining between them. The CDR3 contains 16 residues. CDR3 residues: CASSQDRPVGDGELFF. DNA for the CDR3: TGTGCCAGCAGCCAAGACAGGCCTGTAGGGGACGGGGAGCTGTTTTTT.